This T cell receptor beta chain was recovered during a study of PD-1 blockade in classical Hodgkin lymphoma. Study results and caveats: Newly diagnosed patients reportedly trailed healthy donors in baseline TCR diversity.

Libraries were prepared by immunoSEQ multiplex PCR; TCRdb keeps only in-frame clonotypes and omits some of them. The table includes about 94,000 clones, approximately 94% detected once. This CDR3 is 15 amino acids long. V was pared by 3 bases and J by 8 bases, with 19 bases between. Germline V gene lookup returns CDR1 MGHDK and CDR2 SYGVNS. Documented time point: cycle 4 day 1 (C4D1), after 6 weeks of nivolumab. Autologous stem cell transplantation was followed by relapse in every patient, and brentuximab vedotin exposure varied. For this clone: Its antigen is unknown.

This sequence originates from a human donor with classical Hodgkin lymphoma. The chain links TRBV25-1 to TRBJ1-1, with D maybe TRBD1 (5 bases). This material consisted of peripheral blood mononuclear cells (PBMCs), taken before the fourth cycle of nivolumab. The CDR3 DNA sequence: TGTGCCAGCAGTGAGGGACGGGTGGAACAGCCAGAAGCTTTCTTT. Protein product: CASSEGRVEQPEAFF.